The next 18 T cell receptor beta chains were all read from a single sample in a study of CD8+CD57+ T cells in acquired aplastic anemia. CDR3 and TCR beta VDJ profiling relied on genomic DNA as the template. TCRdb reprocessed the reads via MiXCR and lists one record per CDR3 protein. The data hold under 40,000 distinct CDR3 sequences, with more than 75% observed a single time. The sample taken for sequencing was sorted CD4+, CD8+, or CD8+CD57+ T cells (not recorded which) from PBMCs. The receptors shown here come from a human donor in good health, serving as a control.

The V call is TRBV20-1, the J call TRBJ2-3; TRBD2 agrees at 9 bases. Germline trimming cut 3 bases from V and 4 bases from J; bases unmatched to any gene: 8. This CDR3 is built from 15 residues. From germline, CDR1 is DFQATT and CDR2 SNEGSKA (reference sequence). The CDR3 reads CSARWRGGLADTQYF. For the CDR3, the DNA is TGCAGTGCTAGGTGGCGGGGGGGCTTGGCAGATACGCAGTATTTT.

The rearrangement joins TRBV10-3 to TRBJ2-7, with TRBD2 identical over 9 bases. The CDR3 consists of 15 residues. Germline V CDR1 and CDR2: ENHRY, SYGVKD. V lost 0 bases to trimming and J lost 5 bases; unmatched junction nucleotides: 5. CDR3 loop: CAISESGRGGDEQYF. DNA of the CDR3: TGTGCCATCAGTGAGTCTGGGCGGGGGGGCGACGAGCAGTACTTC.

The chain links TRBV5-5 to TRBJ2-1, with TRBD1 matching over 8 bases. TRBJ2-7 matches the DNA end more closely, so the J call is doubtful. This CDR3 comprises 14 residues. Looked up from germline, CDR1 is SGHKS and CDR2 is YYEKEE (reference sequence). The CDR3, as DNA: TGTGCCAGCAGATCAGAGGACAGGGTCCACGAGCAGTACTTC. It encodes CASRSEDRVHEQYF.

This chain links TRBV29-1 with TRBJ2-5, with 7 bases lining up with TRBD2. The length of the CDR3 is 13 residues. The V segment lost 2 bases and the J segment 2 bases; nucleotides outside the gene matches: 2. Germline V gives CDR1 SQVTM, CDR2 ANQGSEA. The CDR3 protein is CSVEQGGQETQYF. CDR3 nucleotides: TGCAGCGTTGAACAGGGAGGGCAAGAGACCCAGTACTTC. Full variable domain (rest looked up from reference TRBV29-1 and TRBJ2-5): SAVISQKPSRDICQRGTSLTIQCQVDSQVTMMFWYRQQPGQSLTLIATANQGSEATYESGFVIDKFPISRPNLTFSTLTVSNMSPEDSSIYLCSVEQGGQETQYFGPGTRLLVL.

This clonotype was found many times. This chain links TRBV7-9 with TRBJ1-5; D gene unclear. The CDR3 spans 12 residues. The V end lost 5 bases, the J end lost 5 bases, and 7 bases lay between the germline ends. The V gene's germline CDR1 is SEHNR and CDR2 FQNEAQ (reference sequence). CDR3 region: CASSLDHQPQHF. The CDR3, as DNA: TGTGCCAGCAGCCTAGACCATCAGCCCCAGCATTTT.

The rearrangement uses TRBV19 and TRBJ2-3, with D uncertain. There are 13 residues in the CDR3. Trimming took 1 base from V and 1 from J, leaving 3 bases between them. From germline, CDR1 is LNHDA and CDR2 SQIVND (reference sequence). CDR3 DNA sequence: TGTGCCAGTAGTATAGTCGGCACAGATACGCAGTATTTT. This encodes CASSIVGTDTQYF.

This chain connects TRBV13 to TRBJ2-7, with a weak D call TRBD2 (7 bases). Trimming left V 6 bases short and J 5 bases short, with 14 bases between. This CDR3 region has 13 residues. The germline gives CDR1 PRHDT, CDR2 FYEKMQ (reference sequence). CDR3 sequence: CASSGAGAHEQYF. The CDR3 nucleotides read TGTGCCAGCAGTGGGGCGGGGGCCCACGAGCAGTACTTC.

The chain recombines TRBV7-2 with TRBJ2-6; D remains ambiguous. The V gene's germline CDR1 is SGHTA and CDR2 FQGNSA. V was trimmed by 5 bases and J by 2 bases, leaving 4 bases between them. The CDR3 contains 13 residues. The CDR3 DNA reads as TGTGCCAGCAGCAAGCCTGGGGCCAACGTCCTGACTTTC. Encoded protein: CASSKPGANVLTF.

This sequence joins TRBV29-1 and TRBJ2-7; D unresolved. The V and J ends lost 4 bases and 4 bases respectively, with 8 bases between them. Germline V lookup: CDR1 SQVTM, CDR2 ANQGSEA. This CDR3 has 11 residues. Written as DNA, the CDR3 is TGCAGCGTTGTATACAAGTACGAGCAGTACTTC. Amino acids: CSVVYKYEQYF.

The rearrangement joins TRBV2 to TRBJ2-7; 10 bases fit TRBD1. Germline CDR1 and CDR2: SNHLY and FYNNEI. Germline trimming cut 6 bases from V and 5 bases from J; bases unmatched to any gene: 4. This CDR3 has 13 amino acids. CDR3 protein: CASRPDRGNEQYF. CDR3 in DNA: TGTGCCAGCAGACCGGACAGGGGGAACGAGCAGTACTTC.

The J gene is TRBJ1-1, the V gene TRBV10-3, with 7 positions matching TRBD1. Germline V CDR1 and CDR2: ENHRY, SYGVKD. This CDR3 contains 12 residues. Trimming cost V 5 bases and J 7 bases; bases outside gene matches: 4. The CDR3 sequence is CAISRTGDEAFF. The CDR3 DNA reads TGTGCCATCAGTAGGACAGGCGATGAAGCTTTCTTT.

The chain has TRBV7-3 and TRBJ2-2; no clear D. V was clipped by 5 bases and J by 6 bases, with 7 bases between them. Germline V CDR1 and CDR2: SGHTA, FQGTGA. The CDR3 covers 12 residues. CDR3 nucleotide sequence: TGTGCCAGCAGCGTCGAATCCGGGGAGCTGTTTTTT. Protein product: CASSVESGELFF.

CDR3 DNA: TGTGCCAGCAGCTCGGGGACAGTCAGCTACGAGCAGTACTTC. Translated: CASSSGTVSYEQYF. The chain is built from TRBV7-6 and TRBJ2-7, with TRBD1 matching 7 bases. The junction had 6 bases not matched to a gene; V was cut back by 4 bases and J by 3 bases. Looked up from germline, CDR1 is SGHVS and CDR2 is FNYEAQ. This CDR3 has 14 residues.

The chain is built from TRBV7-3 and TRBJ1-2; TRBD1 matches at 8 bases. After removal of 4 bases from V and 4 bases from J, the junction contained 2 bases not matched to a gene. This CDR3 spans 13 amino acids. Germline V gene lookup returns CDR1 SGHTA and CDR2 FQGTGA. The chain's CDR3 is CASSSGQGYGYTF. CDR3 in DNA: TGTGCCAGCAGCTCTGGACAGGGCTATGGCTACACCTTC. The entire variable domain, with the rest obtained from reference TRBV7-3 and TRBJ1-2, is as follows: GAGVSQTPSNKVTEKGKYVELRCDPISGHTALYWYRQSLGQGPEFLIYFQGTGAADDSGLPNDRFFAVRPEGSVSTLKIQRTERGDSAVYLCASSSGQGYGYTFGSGTRLTVV.

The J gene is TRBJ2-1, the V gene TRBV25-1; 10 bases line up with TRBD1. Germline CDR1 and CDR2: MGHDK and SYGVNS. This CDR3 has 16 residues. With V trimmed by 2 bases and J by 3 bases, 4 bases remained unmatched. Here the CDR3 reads CASSEGTGELYNEQFF. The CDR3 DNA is TGTGCCAGCAGTGAAGGGACAGGGGAACTCTACAATGAGCAGTTCTTC.

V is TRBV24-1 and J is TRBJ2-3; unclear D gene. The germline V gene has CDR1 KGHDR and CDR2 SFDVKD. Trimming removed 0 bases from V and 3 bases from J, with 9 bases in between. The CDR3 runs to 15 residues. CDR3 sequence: CATSDLGLGTDTQYF. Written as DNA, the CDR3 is TGTGCCACCAGTGATTTGGGCCTCGGGACAGATACGCAGTATTTT.

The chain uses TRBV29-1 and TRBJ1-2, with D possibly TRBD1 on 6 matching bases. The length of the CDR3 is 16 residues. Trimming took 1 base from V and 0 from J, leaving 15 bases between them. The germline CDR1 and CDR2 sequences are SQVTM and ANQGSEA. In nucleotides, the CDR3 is TGCAGCGTTGAAGGCCCGGACAGACGAGCTAACTATGGCTACACCTTC. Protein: CSVEGPDRRANYGYTF.

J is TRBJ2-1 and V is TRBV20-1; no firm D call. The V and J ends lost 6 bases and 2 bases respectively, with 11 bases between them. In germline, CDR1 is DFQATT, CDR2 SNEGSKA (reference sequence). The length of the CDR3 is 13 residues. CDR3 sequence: CSAPGSAYNEQFF. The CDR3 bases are TGCAGTGCCCCGGGTTCCGCCTACAATGAGCAGTTCTTC.